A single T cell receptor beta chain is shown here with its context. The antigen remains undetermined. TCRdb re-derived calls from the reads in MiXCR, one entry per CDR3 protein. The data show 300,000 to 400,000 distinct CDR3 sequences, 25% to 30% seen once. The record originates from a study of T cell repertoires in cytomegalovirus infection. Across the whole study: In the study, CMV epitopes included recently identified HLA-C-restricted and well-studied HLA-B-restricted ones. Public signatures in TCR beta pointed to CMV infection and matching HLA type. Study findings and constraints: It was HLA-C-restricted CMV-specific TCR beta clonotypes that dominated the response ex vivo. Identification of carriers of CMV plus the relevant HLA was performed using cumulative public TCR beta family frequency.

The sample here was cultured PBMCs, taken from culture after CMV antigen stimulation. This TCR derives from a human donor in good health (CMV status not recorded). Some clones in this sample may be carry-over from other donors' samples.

The CDR3 reads CASSSVQGYEQYF. CDR3 bases: TGTGCCAGCAGCTCTGTACAGGGGTACGAGCAGTACTTC. The chain uses TRBV7-2 and TRBJ2-7, with 7 nucleotides matching TRBD1. Germline CDR1 reads SGHTA; CDR2 reads FQGNSA. The J segment lost 4 bases and the V segment lost 4 bases, leaving 4 bases of the junction unmatched. The CDR3 spans 13 residues.